A single sample is the source of the 7 T cell receptor beta chains below, sequenced in a study of blood T cell repertoires in COVID-19. Here immunoSEQ multiplex PCR was the method, and the copy in TCRdb shows in-frame clones only, minus some. The sample holds roughly 76,000 clones, 75% to 90% seen once. Source material: PBMCs or T cells enriched from blood (not recorded which). The receptors shown here come from a woman between 45 and 65 years old with acute COVID-19.

This chain uses TRBV11-3 with TRBJ2-1; 12 bases fit TRBD2. The CDR3 consists of 17 residues. The J segment lost 7 bases and the V segment lost 4 bases, leaving 11 bases of the junction unmatched. The V gene's germline CDR1 is SGHNT and CDR2 YENEEA. The CDR3 DNA follows: TGTGCCAGCAGCTATTTCCTACTAGCGGGAGGTGATAATGAGCAGTTCTTC. This translates into CASSYFLLAGGDNEQFF.

The chain carries TRBV12-5 and TRBJ2-1, with 9 bases matching TRBD2. J gave up 7 bases and V 0 bases, and 7 bases lay outside the gene matches. This CDR3 region has 16 residues. Looked up from germline, CDR1 is LGHNT and CDR2 is FRNRAP. The CDR3 protein is CASGLVLSGRRNEQFF. The CDR3 bases are TGTGCTAGTGGTTTGGTACTTAGCGGGAGAAGGAATGAGCAGTTCTTC.

This rearrangement joins TRBV5-1 to TRBJ1-1; 8 bases fit TRBD1. Trimming took 2 bases from V and 3 from J; bases not matched to a gene: 6. Germline loops: CDR1 SGHRS, CDR2 YFSETQ. This CDR3 is 15 amino acids long. CDR3 sequence: CASSFSSGGHTEAFF. The CDR3 DNA follows: TGCGCCAGCAGCTTTAGTTCAGGGGGCCACACTGAAGCTTTCTTT.

The chain recombines TRBV6-6 with TRBJ1-1; D is unclear. In germline, CDR1 is MNHNY, CDR2 SVGAGI (reference sequence). The CDR3 loop spans 12 amino acids. V lost 4 bases and J 4 bases, leaving 7 bases between the germline ends. For the CDR3, the DNA is TGTGCCAGCAGTTCCCGGGTCACTGAAGCTTTCTTT. Translation gives CASSSRVTEAFF.

This clone appeared once. The chain combines TRBV9 with TRBJ2-1; TRBD2 aligns across 7 bases. The junction had 3 bases not matched to a gene; V was cut back by 3 bases and J by 0 bases. Germline loops: CDR1 SGDLS, CDR2 YYNGEE. The CDR3 consists of 15 residues. CDR3 sequence reads: CASSGSGNSYNEQFF. The CDR3 nucleotides are TGTGCCAGCAGCGGCAGCGGGAACTCCTACAATGAGCAGTTCTTC.

V and J are TRBV11-3 and TRBJ1-1; 8 bases fit TRBD1. Germline CDR1 is SGHNT and CDR2 is YENEEA. The CDR3 extends over 14 amino acids. The J segment lost 4 bases and the V segment lost 5 bases, leaving 6 bases of the junction unmatched. In DNA, the CDR3 is TGTGCCAGCAGCGGCAGGGGGCACGGCACTGAAGCTTTCTTT. Protein product: CASSGRGHGTEAFF.

The chain combines TRBV5-4 with TRBJ2-2; D is ambiguous. V was pared by 3 bases and J by 6 bases, with 9 bases between. The CDR3 is 13 residues long. Germline CDR1 SGHNT, CDR2 YYREEE (reference sequence). The CDR3 DNA is TGTGCCAGCAGCTCACTTTTACCCGGGGAGCTGTTTTTT. Translation: CASSSLLPGELFF. Full variable domain (rest looked up from reference TRBV5-4 and TRBJ2-2): ETGVTQSPTHLIKTRGQQVTLRCSSQSGHNTVSWYQQALGQGPQFIFQYYREEENGRGNFPPRFSGLQFPNYSSELNVNALELDDSALYLCASSSLLPGELFFGEGSRLTVL.